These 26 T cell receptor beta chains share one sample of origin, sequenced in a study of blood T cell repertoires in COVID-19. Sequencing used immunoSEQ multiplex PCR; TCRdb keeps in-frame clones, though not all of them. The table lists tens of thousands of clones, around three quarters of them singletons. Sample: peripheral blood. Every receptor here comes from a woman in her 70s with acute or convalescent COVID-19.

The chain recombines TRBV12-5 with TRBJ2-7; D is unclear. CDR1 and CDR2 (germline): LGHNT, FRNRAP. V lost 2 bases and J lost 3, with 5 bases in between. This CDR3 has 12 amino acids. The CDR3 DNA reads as TGTGCTAGTGGTTTGCAAAACTACGAGCAGTACTTC. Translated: CASGLQNYEQYF.

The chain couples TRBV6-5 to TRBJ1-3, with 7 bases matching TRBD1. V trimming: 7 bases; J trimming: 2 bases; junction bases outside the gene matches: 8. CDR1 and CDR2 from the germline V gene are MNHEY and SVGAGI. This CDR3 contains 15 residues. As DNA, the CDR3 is TGTGCCAGCAATCCAGACAGGGTCACTGGAAACACCATATATTTT. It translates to CASNPDRVTGNTIYF.

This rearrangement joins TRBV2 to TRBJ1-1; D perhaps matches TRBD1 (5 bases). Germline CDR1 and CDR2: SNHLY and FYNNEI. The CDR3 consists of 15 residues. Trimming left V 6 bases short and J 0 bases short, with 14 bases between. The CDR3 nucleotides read TGTGCCAGCAGCCCCACGGACACCCTGAACACTGAAGCTTTCTTT. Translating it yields CASSPTDTLNTEAFF.

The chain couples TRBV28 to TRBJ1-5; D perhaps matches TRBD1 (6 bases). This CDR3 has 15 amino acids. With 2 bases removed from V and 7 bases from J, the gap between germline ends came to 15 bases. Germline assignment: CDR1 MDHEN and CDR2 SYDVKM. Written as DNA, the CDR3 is TGTGCCAGCAGTTTACTACCGGGACAAGAACAGCCCCAGCATTTT. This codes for CASSLLPGQEQPQHF. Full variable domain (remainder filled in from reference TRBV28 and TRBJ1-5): DVKVTQSSRYLVKRTGEKVFLECVQDMDHENMFWYRQDPGLGLRLIYFSYDVKMKEKGDIPEGYSVSREKKERFSLILESASTNQTSMYLCASSLLPGQEQPQHFGDGTRLSIL.

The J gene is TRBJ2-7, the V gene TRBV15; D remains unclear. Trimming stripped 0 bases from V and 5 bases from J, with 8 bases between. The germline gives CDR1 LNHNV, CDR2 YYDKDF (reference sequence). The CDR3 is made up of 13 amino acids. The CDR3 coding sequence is TGTGCCACCAGCAGAGATCTAGGTAACGAGCAGTACTTC. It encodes CATSRDLGNEQYF.

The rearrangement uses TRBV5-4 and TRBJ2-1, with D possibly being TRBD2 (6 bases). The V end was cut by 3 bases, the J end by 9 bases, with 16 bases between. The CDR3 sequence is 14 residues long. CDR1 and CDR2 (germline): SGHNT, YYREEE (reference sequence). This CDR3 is CASSSLTSQGEQFF. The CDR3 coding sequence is TGTGCCAGCAGCTCCTTGACTAGTCAGGGTGAGCAGTTCTTC.

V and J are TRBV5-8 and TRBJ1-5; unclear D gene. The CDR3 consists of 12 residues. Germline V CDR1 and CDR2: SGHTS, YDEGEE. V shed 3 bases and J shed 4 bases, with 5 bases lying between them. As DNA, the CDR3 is TGTGCCAGCAGCTGGCTGAATCAGCCCCAGCATTTT. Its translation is CASSWLNQPQHF.

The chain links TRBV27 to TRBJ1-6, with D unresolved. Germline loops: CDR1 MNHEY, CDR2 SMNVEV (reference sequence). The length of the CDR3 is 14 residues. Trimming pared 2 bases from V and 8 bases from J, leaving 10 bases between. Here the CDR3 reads CASSLLLLDSPLHF. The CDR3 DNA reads TGTGCCAGCAGTTTACTCCTTCTCGATTCACCCCTCCACTTT.

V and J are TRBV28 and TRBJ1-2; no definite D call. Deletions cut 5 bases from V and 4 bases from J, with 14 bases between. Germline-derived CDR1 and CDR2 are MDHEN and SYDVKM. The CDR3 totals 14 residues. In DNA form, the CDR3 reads TGTGCCAGCAGTCCTGAGACACCACCCTATGGCTACACCTTC. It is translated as CASSPETPPYGYTF.

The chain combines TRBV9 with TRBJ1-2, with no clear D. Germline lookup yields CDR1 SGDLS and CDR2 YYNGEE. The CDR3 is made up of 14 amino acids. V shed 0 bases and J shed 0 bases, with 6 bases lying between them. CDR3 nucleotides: TGTGCCAGCAGCGTAGTATCGTCTAACTATGGCTACACCTTC. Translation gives CASSVVSSNYGYTF.

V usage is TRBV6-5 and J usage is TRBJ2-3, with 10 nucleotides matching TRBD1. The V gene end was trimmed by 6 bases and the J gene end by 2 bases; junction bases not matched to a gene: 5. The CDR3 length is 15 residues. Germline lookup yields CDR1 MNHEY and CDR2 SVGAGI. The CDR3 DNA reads TGTGCCAGCAGAGAGGGACAGGGGATCACAGATACGCAGTATTTT. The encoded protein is CASREGQGITDTQYF.

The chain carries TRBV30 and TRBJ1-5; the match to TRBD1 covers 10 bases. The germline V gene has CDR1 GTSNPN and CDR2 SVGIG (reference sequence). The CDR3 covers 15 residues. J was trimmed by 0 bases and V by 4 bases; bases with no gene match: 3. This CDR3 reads CAWMGQGSSNQPQHF. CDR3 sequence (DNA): TGTGCCTGGATGGGACAGGGGAGTAGCAATCAGCCCCAGCATTTT.

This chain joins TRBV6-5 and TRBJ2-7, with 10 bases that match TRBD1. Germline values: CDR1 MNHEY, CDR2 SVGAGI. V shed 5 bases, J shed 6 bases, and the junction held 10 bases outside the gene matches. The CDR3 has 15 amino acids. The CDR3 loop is CASSRGQGPSSEQYF. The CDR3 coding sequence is TGTGCCAGCAGTAGGGGACAGGGGCCTTCGAGCGAGCAGTACTTC.

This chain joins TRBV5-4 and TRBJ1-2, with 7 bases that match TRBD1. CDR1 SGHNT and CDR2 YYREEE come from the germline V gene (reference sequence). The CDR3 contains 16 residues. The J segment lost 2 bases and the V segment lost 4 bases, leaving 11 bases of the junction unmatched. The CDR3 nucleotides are TGTGCCAGCAGCAACTACAGGGGAGGCTTCAACTATGGCTACACCTTC. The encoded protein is CASSNYRGGFNYGYTF.

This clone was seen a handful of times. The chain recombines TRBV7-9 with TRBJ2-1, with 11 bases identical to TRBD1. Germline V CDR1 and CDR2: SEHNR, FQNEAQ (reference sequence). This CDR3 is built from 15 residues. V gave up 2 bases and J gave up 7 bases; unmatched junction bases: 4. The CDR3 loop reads CASSLRDRGINEQFF. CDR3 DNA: TGTGCCAGCAGCTTAAGGGACAGGGGGATAAATGAGCAGTTCTTC.

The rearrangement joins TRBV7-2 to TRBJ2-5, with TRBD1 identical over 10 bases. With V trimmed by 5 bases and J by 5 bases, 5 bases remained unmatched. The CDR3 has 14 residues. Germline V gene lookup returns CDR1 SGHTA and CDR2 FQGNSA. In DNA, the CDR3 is TGTGCCAGCAGCCCCGACAGGGGGCGGGAGACCCAGTACTTC. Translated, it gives CASSPDRGRETQYF.

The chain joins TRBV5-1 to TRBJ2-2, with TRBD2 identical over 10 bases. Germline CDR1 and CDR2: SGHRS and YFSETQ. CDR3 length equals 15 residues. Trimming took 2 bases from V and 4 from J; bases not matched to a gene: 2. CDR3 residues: CASSFLAGVTGELFF. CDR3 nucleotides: TGCGCCAGCAGCTTTCTAGCGGGAGTCACCGGGGAGCTGTTTTTT.

This CDR3 reads CASSLNRVKVADTQYF. The CDR3 nucleotides are TGTGCCAGCAGCTTAAACAGGGTTAAGGTCGCAGATACGCAGTATTTT. The chain combines TRBV7-9 with TRBJ2-3; D possibly corresponds to TRBD1 (6 bases). The CDR3 runs 16 residues. Germline CDR1 is SEHNR and CDR2 is FQNEAQ (reference sequence). Trimming shortened V by 2 bases and J by 4 bases, and 16 bases separated the two germline ends.

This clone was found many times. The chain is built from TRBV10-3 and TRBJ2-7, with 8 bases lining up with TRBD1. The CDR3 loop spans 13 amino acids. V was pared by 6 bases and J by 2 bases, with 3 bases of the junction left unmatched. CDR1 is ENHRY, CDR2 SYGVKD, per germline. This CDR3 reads CAIRDRETYEQYF. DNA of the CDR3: TGTGCCATCAGGGACAGGGAGACCTACGAGCAGTACTTC.

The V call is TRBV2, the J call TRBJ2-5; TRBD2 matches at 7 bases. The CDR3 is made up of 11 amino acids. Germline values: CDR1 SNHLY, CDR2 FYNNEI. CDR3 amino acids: CTGAGSETQYF. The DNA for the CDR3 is TGTACTGGAGCGGGATCGGAGACCCAGTACTTC.

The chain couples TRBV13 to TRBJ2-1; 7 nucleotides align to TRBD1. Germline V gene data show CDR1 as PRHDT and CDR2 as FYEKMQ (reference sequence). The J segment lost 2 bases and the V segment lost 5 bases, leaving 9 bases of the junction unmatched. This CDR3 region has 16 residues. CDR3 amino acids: CASSLPGQRTYNEQFF. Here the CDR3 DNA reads TGTGCCAGCAGCCTTCCGGGACAGAGGACCTACAATGAGCAGTTCTTC. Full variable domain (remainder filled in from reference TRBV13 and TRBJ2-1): AAGVIQSPRHLIKEKRETATLKCYPIPRHDTVYWYQQGPGQDPQFLISFYEKMQSDKGSIPDRFSAQQFSDYHSELNMSSLELGDSALYFCASSLPGQRTYNEQFFGPGTRLTVL.

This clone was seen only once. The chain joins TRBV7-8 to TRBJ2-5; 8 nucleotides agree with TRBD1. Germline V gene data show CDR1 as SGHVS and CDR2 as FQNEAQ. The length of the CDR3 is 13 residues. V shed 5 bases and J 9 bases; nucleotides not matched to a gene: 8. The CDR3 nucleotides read TGTGCCAGCAGCCGACAGGGGAGCGAGGCCCAGTACTTC. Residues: CASSRQGSEAQYF.

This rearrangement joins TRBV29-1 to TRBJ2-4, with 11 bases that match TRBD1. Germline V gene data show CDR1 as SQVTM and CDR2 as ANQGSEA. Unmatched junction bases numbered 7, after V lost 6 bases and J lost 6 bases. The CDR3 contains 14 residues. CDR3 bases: TGCAGCGTCGGTACGGGACAGGGGGGAAACATTCAGTACTTC. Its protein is CSVGTGQGGNIQYF.

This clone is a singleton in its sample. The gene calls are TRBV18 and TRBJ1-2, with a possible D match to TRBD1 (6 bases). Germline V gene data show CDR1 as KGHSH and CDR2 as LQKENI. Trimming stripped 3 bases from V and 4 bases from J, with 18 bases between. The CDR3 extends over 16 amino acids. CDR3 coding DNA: TGTGCCAGCTCACCGGTTAGTGGCAGGGGCCTCTATGGCTACACCTTC. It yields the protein CASSPVSGRGLYGYTF.

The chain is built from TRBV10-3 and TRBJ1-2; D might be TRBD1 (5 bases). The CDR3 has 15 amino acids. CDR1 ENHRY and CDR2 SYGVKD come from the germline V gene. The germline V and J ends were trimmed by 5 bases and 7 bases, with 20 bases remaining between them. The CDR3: CAISRGEVRAGGYTF. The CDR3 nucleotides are TGTGCCATCAGTCGGGGGGAGGTCCGGGCCGGTGGCTACACCTTC.

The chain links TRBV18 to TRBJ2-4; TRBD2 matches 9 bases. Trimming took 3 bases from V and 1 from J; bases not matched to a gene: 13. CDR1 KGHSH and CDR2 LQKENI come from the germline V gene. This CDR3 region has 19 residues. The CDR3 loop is CASSPQQSSGIGAKNIQYF. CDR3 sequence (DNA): TGTGCCAGCTCACCCCAGCAGTCTAGCGGGATAGGGGCCAAAAACATTCAGTACTTC.